The T cell receptor beta chain under discussion was sequenced for a study of CD4+ T cells in melanoma. Some clones are missing from TCRdb's copy, which holds only in-frame ones; the method was immunoSEQ multiplex PCR. The sample lists 15,000 to 20,000 clones; 80% to 90% were seen once. Looked up from germline, CDR1 is SGHAT and CDR2 is FQNNGV. Trimming pared 5 bases from V and 1 base from J, leaving 3 bases between. This CDR3 comprises 11 residues. About this clone: The antigen remains undetermined.

Study-level points and caveats: CD8+ T cell, macrophage and B cell function reportedly correlated with neoantigen-specific CD4+ T cells.

The sequence was obtained from a human donor with melanoma. Sequencing was done on a sample of cells from a culture (not recorded whether cultured in vitro). The V call is TRBV11-2, the J call TRBJ2-7; D remains unclear. The chain's CDR3 is CASSASYEQYF. CDR3 in DNA: TGTGCCAGCAGCGCATCCTACGAGCAGTACTTC.